The clone carrying this T cell receptor (beta chain) was observed a handful of times. Its antigen is unidentified. Splitting of CD4+ cells produced CD45RA+ naive and CD45RA-negative memory subsets. This entry is derived from a study of shared clonotypes between healthy human individuals. The CDR3 has 15 residues. Germline CDR1 SGHTS, CDR2 YDEGEE. V was pared by 7 bases and J by 4 bases, with 18 bases between. The repertoire was sequenced with immunoSEQ multiplex PCR; TCRdb's copy has only in-frame clones and lacks some. The profile shows hundreds of thousands of clones, roughly 72% of them singletons. Study-wide results and limits: Sequencing depth was predicted to influence how clonotypes are shared among donors. Naive CD4 clonotypes overlapped across a handful of donors at around 4.7%.

The sequence came from a woman younger than 45 in good health. The V gene is TRBV5-8, the J gene TRBJ1-5; D is undetermined. Sequenced material: memory CD4+ T cells sorted from blood. Subset reported: CD45RA-negative fraction. Here the CDR3 reads CASSNRLNLNQPQHF. The CDR3 DNA reads TGTGCCAGCTCCAACCGGCTAAATCTAAATCAGCCCCAGCATTTT.